This TCR beta chain derives from a study of T cells in severe cutaneous drug reactions. The wider study: Enrolled patients had probable or definite SJS/TEN or DRESS per RegiSCAR. Blister fluid/cells and PBMC came from acute- or recovery-stage patients.

The donors had carbamazepine-induced Stevens-Johnson syndrome or toxic epidermal necrolysis. The CDR3 runs 13 residues. Looked up from germline, CDR1 is MNHNS and CDR2 is SASEGT. The iRepertoire multiplex PCR system with TCR subtype-specific primers built both bulk and single-cell libraries. TCRdb reprocessed the multiplex PCR reads; each CDR3 protein has one entry and no DNA is given. This listing includes fewer than 2,000 distinct CDR3 sequences. The sequenced material came from PBMCs. This sequence originates from a human donor with Stevens-Johnson syndrome, a severe cutaneous drug reaction. This sequence joins TRBV6-1 and TRBJ2-1; TCRdb gives TRBD2 as the D gene, but with no DNA this cannot be confirmed. CDR3 protein: CASSLGLYNEQFF.